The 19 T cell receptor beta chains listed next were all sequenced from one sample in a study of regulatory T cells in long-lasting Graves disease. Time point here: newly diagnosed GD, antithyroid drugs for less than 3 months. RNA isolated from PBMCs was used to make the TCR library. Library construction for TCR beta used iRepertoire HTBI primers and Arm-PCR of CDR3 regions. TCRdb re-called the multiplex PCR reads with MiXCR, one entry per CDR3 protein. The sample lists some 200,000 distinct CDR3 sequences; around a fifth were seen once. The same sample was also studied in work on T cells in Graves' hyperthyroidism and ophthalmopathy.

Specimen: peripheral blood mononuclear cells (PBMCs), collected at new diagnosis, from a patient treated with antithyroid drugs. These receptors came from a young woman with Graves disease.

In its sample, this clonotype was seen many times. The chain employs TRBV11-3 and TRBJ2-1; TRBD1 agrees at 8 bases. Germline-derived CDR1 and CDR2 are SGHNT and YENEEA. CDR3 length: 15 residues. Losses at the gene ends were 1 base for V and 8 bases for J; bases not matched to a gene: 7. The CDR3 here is CASSLAKGRGHEQFF. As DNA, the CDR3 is TGTGCCAGCAGCTTAGCTAAGGGCAGGGGGCATGAGCAGTTCTTC.

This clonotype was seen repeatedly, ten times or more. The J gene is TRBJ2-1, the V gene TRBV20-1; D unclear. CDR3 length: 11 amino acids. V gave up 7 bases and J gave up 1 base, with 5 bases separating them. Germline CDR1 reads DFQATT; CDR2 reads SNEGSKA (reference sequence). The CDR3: CSGPSYNEQFF. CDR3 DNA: TGCAGTGGACCGTCCTACAATGAGCAGTTCTTC.

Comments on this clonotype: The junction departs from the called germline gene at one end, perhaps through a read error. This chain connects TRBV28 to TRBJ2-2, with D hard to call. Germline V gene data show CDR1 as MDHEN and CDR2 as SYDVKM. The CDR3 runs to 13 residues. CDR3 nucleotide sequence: TGTGCCAGCGGTTTGGCCCGGACCGGGGAGCTGTTTTTT. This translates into CASGLARTGELFF.

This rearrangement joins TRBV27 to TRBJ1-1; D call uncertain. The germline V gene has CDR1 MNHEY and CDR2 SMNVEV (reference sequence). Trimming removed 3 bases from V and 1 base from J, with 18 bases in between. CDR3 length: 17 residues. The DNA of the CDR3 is TGTGCCAGCAGTTTCACCCACCCACCCAATGGGAACACTGAAGCTTTCTTT. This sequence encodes CASSFTHPPNGNTEAFF.

The CDR3 DNA is TGTGCCAGCAGCGGAGGGGACAGCGAGAGAGACATTCAGTACTTC. Protein: CASSGGDSERDIQYF. The chain couples TRBV13 to TRBJ2-4; possibly TRBD1 for D (7 bases). Germline V lookup: CDR1 PRHDT, CDR2 FYEKMQ (reference sequence). Between the trimmed V and J ends, which lost 5 bases and 8 bases, there was a span of 19 bases. This CDR3 has 15 residues.

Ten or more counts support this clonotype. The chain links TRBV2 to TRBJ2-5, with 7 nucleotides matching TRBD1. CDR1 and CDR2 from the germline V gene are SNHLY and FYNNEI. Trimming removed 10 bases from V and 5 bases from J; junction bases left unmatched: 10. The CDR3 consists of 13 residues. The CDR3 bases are TGTGCCATCACGGGTGGCAGGGGGGAGACCCAGTACTTC. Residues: CAITGGRGETQYF.

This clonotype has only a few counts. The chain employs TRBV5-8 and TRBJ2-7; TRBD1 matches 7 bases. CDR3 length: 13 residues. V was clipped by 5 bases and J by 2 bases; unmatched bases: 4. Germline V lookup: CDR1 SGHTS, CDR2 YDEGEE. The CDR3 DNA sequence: TGTGCCAGCAGTTGGCAGGGGGCCTACGAGCAGTACTTC. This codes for CASSWQGAYEQYF.

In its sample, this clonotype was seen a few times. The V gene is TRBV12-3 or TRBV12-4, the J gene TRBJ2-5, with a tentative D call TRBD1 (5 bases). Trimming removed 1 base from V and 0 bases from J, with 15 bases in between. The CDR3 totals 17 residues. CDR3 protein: CASSLGEVGLYQETQYF. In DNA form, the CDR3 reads TGTGCCAGCAGTTTAGGTGAGGTGGGGCTGTACCAAGAGACCCAGTACTTC.

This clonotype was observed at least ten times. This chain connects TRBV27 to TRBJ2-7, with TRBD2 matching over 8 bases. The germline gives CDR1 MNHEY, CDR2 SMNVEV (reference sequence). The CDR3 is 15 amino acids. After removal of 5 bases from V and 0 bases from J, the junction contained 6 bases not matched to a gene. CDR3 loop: CASSPYGGASYEQYF. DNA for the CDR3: TGTGCCAGCAGTCCCTACGGGGGGGCCTCCTACGAGCAGTACTTC.

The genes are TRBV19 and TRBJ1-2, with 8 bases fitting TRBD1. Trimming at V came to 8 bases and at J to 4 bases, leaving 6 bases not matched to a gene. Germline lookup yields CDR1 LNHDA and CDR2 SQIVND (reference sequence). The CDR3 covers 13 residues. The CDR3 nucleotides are TGTGCCAGTGCCGACAGGGGATCCTATGGCTACACCTTC. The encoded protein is CASADRGSYGYTF.

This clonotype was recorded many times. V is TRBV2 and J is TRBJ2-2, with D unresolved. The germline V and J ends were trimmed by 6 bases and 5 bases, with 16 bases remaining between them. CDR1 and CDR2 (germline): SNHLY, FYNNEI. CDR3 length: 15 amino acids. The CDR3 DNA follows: TGTGCCAGCAGCCCTACGACTGGTGGAACCGGGGAGCTGTTTTTT. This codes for CASSPTTGGTGELFF.

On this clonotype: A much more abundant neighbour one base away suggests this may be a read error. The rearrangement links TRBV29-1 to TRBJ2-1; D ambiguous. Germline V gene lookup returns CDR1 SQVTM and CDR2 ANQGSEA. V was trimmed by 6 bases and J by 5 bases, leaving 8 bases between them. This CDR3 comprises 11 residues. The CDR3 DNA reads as TGCAGCGTCGGCGAGGACAATGAGCAGTTCTTC. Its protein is CSVGEDNEQFF.

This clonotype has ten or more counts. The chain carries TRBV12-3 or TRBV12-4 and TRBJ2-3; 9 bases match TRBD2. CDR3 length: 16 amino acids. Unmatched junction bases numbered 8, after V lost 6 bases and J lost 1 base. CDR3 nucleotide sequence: TGTGCCAGCAGGGCGCGTAGCGGGGGAGGCACAGATACGCAGTATTTT. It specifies CASRARSGGGTDTQYF.

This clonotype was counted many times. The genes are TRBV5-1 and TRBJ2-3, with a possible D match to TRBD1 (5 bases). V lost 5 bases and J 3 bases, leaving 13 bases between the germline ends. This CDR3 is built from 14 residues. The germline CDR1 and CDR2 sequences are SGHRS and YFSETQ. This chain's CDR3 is CASRVRGSTDTQYF. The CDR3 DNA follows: TGCGCCAGCAGAGTTAGGGGATCAACAGATACGCAGTATTTT.

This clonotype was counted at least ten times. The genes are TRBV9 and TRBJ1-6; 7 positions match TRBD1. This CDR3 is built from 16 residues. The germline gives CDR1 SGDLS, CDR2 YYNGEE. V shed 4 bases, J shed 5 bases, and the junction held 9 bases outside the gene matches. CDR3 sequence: CASSLRDSHNNSPLHF. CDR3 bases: TGTGCCAGCAGCCTCCGGGACAGCCACAATAATTCACCCCTCCACTTT.

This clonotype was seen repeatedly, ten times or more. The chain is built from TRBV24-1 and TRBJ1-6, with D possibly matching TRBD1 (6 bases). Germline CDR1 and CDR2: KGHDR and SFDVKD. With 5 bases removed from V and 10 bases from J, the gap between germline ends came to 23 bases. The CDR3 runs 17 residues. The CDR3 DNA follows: TGTGCCACCAGTGCGGGGCCCGGGGGCAAGGACGGGTCACCCCTCCACTTT. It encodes CATSAGPGGKDGSPLHF.

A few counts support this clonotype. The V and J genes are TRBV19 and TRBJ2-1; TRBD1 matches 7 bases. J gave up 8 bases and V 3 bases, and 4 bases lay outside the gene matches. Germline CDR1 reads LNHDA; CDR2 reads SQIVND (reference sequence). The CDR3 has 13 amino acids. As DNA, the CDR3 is TGTGCCAGTAGTATGAACAGGGGCCATGAGCAGTTCTTC. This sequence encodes CASSMNRGHEQFF.

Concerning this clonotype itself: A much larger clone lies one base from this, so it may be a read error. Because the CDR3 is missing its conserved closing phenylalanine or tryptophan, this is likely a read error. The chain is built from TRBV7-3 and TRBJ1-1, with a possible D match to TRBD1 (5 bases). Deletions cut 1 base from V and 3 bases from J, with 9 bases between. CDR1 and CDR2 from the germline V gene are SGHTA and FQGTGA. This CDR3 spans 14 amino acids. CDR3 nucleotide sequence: TGTGCCAGCAGCTTAATAGGGGAGGACACTGAAGCTTTCCTT. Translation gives CASSLIGEDTEAFL.

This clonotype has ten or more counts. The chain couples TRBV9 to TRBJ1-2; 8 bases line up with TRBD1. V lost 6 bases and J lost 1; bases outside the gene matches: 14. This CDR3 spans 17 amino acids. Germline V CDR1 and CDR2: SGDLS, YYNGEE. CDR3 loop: CASNGVGTGAGNYGYTF. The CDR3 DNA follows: TGTGCCAGCAATGGGGTCGGGACAGGAGCGGGTAACTATGGCTACACCTTC.